The 8 T cell receptor beta chains presented below share a single source sample, sequenced in a study of identical twins. Each CDR3 protein gets one entry after TCRdb re-called the 5' RACE reads with MiXCR. Found here are a few hundred thousand distinct CDR3 sequences, roughly 9% of them singletons; the top ten hold 8% to 10%. Sequenced material: naive T cells sorted from blood. These TCRs come from a woman in her forties or fifties in good health.

V gene TRBV4-2 combines with J gene TRBJ2-3; D perhaps matches TRBD2 (6 bases). This CDR3 contains 14 residues. V shed 6 bases and J shed 4 bases, with 14 bases lying between them. The V gene's germline CDR1 is LGHNA and CDR2 YNFKEQ. In DNA, the CDR3 is TGTGCCAGCAGGCCTCGGGGGAGCGCAGATACGCAGTATTTT. Amino acids: CASRPRGSADTQYF.

The chain joins TRBV29-1 to TRBJ2-2; no clear D gene. CDR1 SQVTM and CDR2 ANQGSEA come from the germline V gene. The CDR3 consists of 12 residues. Trimming left V 2 bases short and J 7 bases short, with 8 bases between. CDR3: CSVEYGDGELFF. CDR3 sequence (DNA): TGCAGCGTTGAATATGGGGACGGGGAGCTGTTTTTT.

This clonotype occurred many times. This rearrangement joins TRBV5-1 to TRBJ2-3; TRBD2 aligns across 9 bases. This CDR3 comprises 15 residues. V gave up 6 bases and J gave up 1 base; unmatched junction bases: 6. From germline, CDR1 is SGHRS and CDR2 YFSETQ. CDR3 residues: CASNEAGGGTDTQYF. CDR3 in DNA: TGCGCCAGCAACGAAGCGGGAGGAGGCACAGATACGCAGTATTTT. Full variable domain (outside the CDR3, taken from reference TRBV5-1 and TRBJ2-3): KAGVTQTPRYLIKTRGQQVTLSCSPISGHRSVSWYQQTPGQGLQFLFEYFSETQRNKGNFPGRFSGRQFSNSRSEMNVSTLELGDSALYLCASNEAGGGTDTQYFGPGTRLTVL.

This clonotype was found a few times. The genes are TRBV20-1 and TRBJ2-1; 10 bases match TRBD2. The CDR3 spans 16 residues. Germline V CDR1 and CDR2: DFQATT, SNEGSKA (reference sequence). After removal of 3 bases from V and 6 bases from J, the junction contained 11 bases not matched to a gene. For the CDR3, the DNA is TGCAGTGCTAGCCGTATATCCAGCGGGAGGGCCAATGAGCAGTTCTTC. Translated, it gives CSASRISSGRANEQFF.

With regard to this clonotype: A read error may account for a junction end that differs from germline. The rearrangement uses TRBV5-1 and TRBJ2-4; TRBD2 is a possible D gene (7 bases). The CDR3 totals 13 residues. Germline values: CDR1 SGHRS, CDR2 YFSETQ. As DNA, the CDR3 is TGCGCCAGCAGGCTCCCTGGGGGGGACATTCAGTGCTTC. As protein: CASRLPGGDIQCF.

This clonotype has more than one count but fewer than ten. The rearrangement uses TRBV5-6 and TRBJ1-4; D possibly corresponds to TRBD1 (6 bases). CDR3 size: 14 residues. Looked up from germline, CDR1 is SGHDT and CDR2 is YYEEEE. Trimming took 1 base from V and 7 from J, leaving 11 bases between them. In DNA form, the CDR3 reads TGTGCCAGCAGCTTGTCGGGGGCCGGTGAAAAACTGTTTTTT. As protein: CASSLSGAGEKLFF.

The chain carries TRBV7-6 and TRBJ2-3, with D hard to call. CDR1 SGHVS and CDR2 FNYEAQ come from the germline V gene. Trimming removed 0 bases at V and 2 bases at J, with 9 bases between. The CDR3 totals 15 residues. CDR3 residues: CASSLAGSDTDTQYF. CDR3 in DNA: TGTGCCAGCAGCTTAGCGGGGTCAGACACAGATACGCAGTATTTT.

V is TRBV20-1 and J is TRBJ2-5; 8 nucleotides agree with TRBD2. Germline CDR1 and CDR2: DFQATT and SNEGSKA (reference sequence). V gave up 3 bases and J gave up 0 bases; unmatched junction bases: 6. The CDR3 is 15 amino acids. Here the CDR3 DNA reads TGCAGTGCTAGTCAACTAGCGGAGGACCAAGAGACCCAGTACTTC. It specifies CSASQLAEDQETQYF.